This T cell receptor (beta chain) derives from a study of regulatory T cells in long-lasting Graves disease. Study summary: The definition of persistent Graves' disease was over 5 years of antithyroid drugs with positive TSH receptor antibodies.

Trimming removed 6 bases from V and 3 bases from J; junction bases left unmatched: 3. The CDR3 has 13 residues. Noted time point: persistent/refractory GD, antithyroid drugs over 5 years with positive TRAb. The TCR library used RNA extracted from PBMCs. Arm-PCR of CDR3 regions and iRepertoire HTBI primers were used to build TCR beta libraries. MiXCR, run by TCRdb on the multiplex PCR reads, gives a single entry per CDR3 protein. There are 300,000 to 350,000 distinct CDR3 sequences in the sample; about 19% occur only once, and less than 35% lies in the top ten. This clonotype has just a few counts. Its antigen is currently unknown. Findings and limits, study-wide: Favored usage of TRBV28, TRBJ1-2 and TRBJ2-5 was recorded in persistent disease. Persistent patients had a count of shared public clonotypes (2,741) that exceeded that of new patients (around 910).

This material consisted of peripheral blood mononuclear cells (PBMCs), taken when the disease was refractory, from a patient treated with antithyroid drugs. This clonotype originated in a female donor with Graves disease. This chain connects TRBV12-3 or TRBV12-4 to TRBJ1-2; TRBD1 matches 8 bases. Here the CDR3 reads CASREDRDYGYTF. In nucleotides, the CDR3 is TGTGCCAGCAGGGAGGACAGGGACTATGGCTACACCTTC.